This record looks at one T cell receptor (beta chain) sequence and its context. Which antigen it targets is not known. The input lacks base qualities; no much larger clone sits a single base away. CDR1 is given as LGHNA and CDR2 as YNFKEQ, both from the germline V gene. V is shortened by 0 bases, J by 7 bases, and the region joining them spans 13 bases. The CDR3 contains 14 residues, cysteine and phenylalanine counted. Kept here is only the CDR3 DNA, which spans 42 bases and is read in frame from base 1. The data were taken from a study of control samples from healthy donors and cancer patients (TCRdb year 2020). Libraries were prepared through the immunoSEQ multiplex PCR assay. TCRdb provides this immuneACCESS table in a form limited to in-frame rearrangements. Some clones are lacking; in checked studies, under half of them reflect an unresolved V gene, and why the rest are absent is not known. The sample profile shows 120,000 to 150,000 clones; roughly 89% of them were found once. The top ten clones comprise around 4.7% of the sample.

This TCR came from a man aged 25 to 45 in good health. Specimen: blood. Rearrangement joined TRBV4-2 to TRBJ2-7; perhaps TRBD2 is the D gene, with 6 bases matching. The CDR3 reads as follows: CASSQELGGREQYF. The DNA sequence is TGTGCCAGCAGCCAAGAGTTGGGGGGAAGGGAGCAGTACTTC.